One sample yielded the 26 T cell receptor beta chains listed below, sequenced in a study of siplizumab effects on memory and regulatory T cells. Assay: immunoSEQ multiplex PCR; the TCRdb copy retains only in-frame clones and omits some. The repertoire has around 95,000 clones, about 91% of them found once; the top ten carry 0.14% to 0.15%. Sequenced material: CD4+ T cells sorted from blood. Receptors originate from a human donor in good health.

This clone was found once. The J gene is TRBJ1-1, the V gene TRBV18; D is undetermined. The CDR3 runs to 12 residues. Germline V gene sequence: CDR1 KGHSH, CDR2 LQKENI. The V end lost 4 bases, the J end lost 0 bases, and 3 bases lay between the germline ends. The CDR3 nucleotides read TGTGCCAGCTCACGAATGAACACTGAAGCTTTCTTT. Encoded protein: CASSRMNTEAFF.

V and J are TRBV30 and TRBJ2-1; a weak D match, TRBD1 (6 bases). Trimming shortened V by 4 bases and J by 9 bases, and 25 bases separated the two germline ends. CDR1 and CDR2 from the germline V gene are GTSNPN and SVGIG (reference sequence). The CDR3 sequence is 16 residues long. CDR3: CAWMVWHREWGTEQFF. CDR3 in DNA: TGTGCCTGGATGGTTTGGCACAGGGAGTGGGGCACTGAGCAGTTCTTC.

The CDR3 DNA follows: TGTGCCACCAGCAGGCGACTAGCGGGGGCGCAATCCACAGATACGCAGTATTTT. This gives the protein CATSRRLAGAQSTDTQYF. The chain has TRBV15 and TRBJ2-3, with 12 bases matching TRBD2. Looked up from germline, CDR1 is LNHNV and CDR2 is YYDKDF (reference sequence). V was clipped by 3 bases and J by 2 bases; unmatched bases: 9. The CDR3 sequence is 18 residues long.

The V and J genes are TRBV19 and TRBJ2-7; the D is unclear. Germline V lookup: CDR1 LNHDA, CDR2 SQIVND (reference sequence). The ends were cut back, 3 bases at V and 7 bases at J, with 13 bases in the middle. The CDR3 is made up of 13 amino acids. The CDR3 sequence is CASSMEGPTEQYF. CDR3 in DNA: TGTGCCAGTAGTATGGAAGGCCCTACGGAGCAGTACTTC.

This chain uses TRBV4-1 with TRBJ2-5; D tentatively fits TRBD1 or TRBD2 (6 bases each). In germline, CDR1 is MGHRA, CDR2 YSYEKL. CDR3 length: 13 amino acids. V lost 6 bases, J lost 4 bases, and 12 bases lay in between. DNA for the CDR3: TGCGCCAGCAGGCGAGAGGGGGGAGAGACCCAGTACTTC. Translation gives CASRREGGETQYF.

DNA of the CDR3: TGTGCCAGCACAGGGACGTATAATTCACCCCTCCACTTT. Translated: CASTGTYNSPLHF. This chain uses TRBV2 with TRBJ1-6, with D perhaps TRBD1 (5 bases). CDR3 length equals 13 residues. Trimming took 7 bases from V and 4 from J, leaving 8 bases between them. Germline CDR1 SNHLY, CDR2 FYNNEI.

The chain recombines TRBV5-4 with TRBJ2-6, with 7 bases matching TRBD1. The V gene's germline CDR1 is SGHNT and CDR2 YYREEE (reference sequence). With V trimmed by 5 bases and J by 2 bases, 4 bases remained unmatched. The CDR3 length is 15 residues. The CDR3 DNA follows: TGTGCCAGCAGTGATACAGGGGCTGGGGCCAACGTCCTGACTTTC. Translated: CASSDTGAGANVLTF.

As to this clone: One junction end does not reproduce the germline sequence, and a read error may be involved. CDR3 nucleotide sequence: TGTGCCAGCAGCCAAGACGTATTAACAGGAACCCATGGCTACGCCTTC. It is translated as CASSQDVLTGTHGYAF. The rearrangement joins TRBV4-2 to TRBJ1-2; maybe TRBD1 (5 bases). The germline gives CDR1 LGHNA, CDR2 YNFKEQ. This CDR3 region has 16 residues.

The rearrangement links TRBV7-2 to TRBJ2-3; a possible D gene is TRBD2 (6 bases). The CDR3 length is 15 residues. Germline assignment: CDR1 SGHTA and CDR2 FQGNSA. Trimming pared 4 bases from V and 4 bases from J, leaving 15 bases between. CDR3 sequence (DNA): TGTGCCAGCAGCTCATCCGGGACTGCTTCAGATACGCAGTATTTT. Its translation is CASSSSGTASDTQYF.

This clone has just a few counts. CDR3 protein: CAWNPFVSNTEAFF. The CDR3 region has the DNA TGTGCCTGGAATCCTTTTGTATCGAACACTGAAGCTTTCTTT. This chain joins TRBV30 and TRBJ1-1; D gene uncertain. Per the germline V gene, CDR1 is GTSNPN and CDR2 is SVGIG (reference sequence). Trimming pared 4 bases from V and 1 base from J, leaving 13 bases between. The CDR3 is made up of 14 amino acids.

This chain uses TRBV29-1 with TRBJ1-2; possible D gene TRBD1, 5 bases. The CDR3 contains 13 residues. Germline V gives CDR1 SQVTM, CDR2 ANQGSEA. V was trimmed by 6 bases and J by 0 bases, leaving 11 bases between them. DNA of the CDR3: TGCAGCGTAAGAGACAGAGCTAACTATGGCTACACCTTC. Its protein is CSVRDRANYGYTF. Full variable domain (remainder filled in from reference TRBV29-1 and TRBJ1-2): SAVISQKPSRDICQRGTSLTIQCQVDSQVTMMFWYRQQPGQSLTLIATANQGSEATYESGFVIDKFPISRPNLTFSTLTVSNMSPEDSSIYLCSVRDRANYGYTFGSGTRLTVV.

This chain uses TRBV7-2 with TRBJ2-3, with no clear D. The length of the CDR3 is 14 residues. Germline CDR1 SGHTA, CDR2 FQGNSA. Trimming took 1 base from V and 4 from J, leaving 9 bases between them. In nucleotides, the CDR3 is TGTGCCAGCAGCTTAGTGGGGTCTCCAGATACGCAGTATTTT. It is translated as CASSLVGSPDTQYF.

V gene TRBV5-1 combines with J gene TRBJ2-2; D call uncertain. Trimming stripped 4 bases from V and 6 bases from J, with 13 bases between. Germline CDR1 SGHRS, CDR2 YFSETQ. CDR3 length: 14 amino acids. CDR3 sequence (DNA): TGCGCCAGCAGCAACCTAGTAGTCGCCGGGGAGCTGTTTTTT. It specifies CASSNLVVAGELFF.

The rearrangement uses TRBV11-2 and TRBJ1-5; D is unclear. The V and J ends lost 4 bases and 6 bases respectively, with 10 bases between them. CDR1 is SGHAT, CDR2 FQNNGV, per germline. The CDR3 has 13 residues. The CDR3 here is CASSSVVGQPQHF. The CDR3 DNA sequence: TGTGCCAGCAGCTCAGTAGTGGGTCAGCCCCAGCATTTT.

The chain links TRBV7-2 to TRBJ2-5; D gene uncertain. Trimming pared 3 bases from V and 7 bases from J, leaving 12 bases between. The germline gives CDR1 SGHTA, CDR2 FQGNSA. The CDR3 runs 13 residues. The CDR3 DNA reads TGTGCCAGCAGCTTGGAGACTCGCGGGACCCAGTACTTC. Translation: CASSLETRGTQYF. The full variable domain, its missing parts supplied by reference TRBV7-2 and TRBJ2-5, is GAGVSQSPSNKVTEKGKDVELRCDPISGHTALYWYRQSLGQGLEFLIYFQGNSAPDKSGLPSDRFSAERTGGSVSTLTIQRTQQEDSAVYLCASSLETRGTQYFGPGTRLLVL.

The V gene is TRBV6-5, the J gene TRBJ2-5; D is uncertain. CDR1 MNHEY and CDR2 SVGAGI come from the germline V gene. V lost 8 bases and J lost 1, with 8 bases in between. The CDR3 runs 12 residues. The CDR3 region has the DNA TGTGCCAGCCGATCCGCCCAAGAGACCCAGTACTTC. This gives the protein CASRSAQETQYF.

The chain combines TRBV19 with TRBJ1-2; the D is unclear. The germline gives CDR1 LNHDA, CDR2 SQIVND (reference sequence). Deletions cut 0 bases from V and 8 bases from J, with 13 bases between. The CDR3 covers 14 residues. In nucleotides, the CDR3 is TGTGCCAGTAGTATAGATTCTCTCTTGGCAGGCTACACCTTC. As protein: CASSIDSLLAGYTF.

V gene TRBV27 combines with J gene TRBJ1-1; perhaps TRBD1 as D (6 bases). The CDR3 sequence is 13 residues long. Germline V lookup: CDR1 MNHEY, CDR2 SMNVEV (reference sequence). Trimming took off 3 bases at V and 11 bases at J, with 16 bases between the two ends. CDR3 protein: CASSFGQGRLAFF. The CDR3 region has the DNA TGTGCCAGCAGTTTCGGGCAGGGGCGACTGGCTTTCTTT.

This sequence joins TRBV10-3 and TRBJ1-5; D perhaps matches TRBD1 (6 bases). The germline gives CDR1 ENHRY, CDR2 SYGVKD. The CDR3 extends over 15 amino acids. V lost 2 bases and J lost 6, with 14 bases in between. The CDR3 reads CAISEGPQGTQPQHF. The CDR3 bases are TGTGCCATCAGTGAGGGGCCTCAGGGGACTCAGCCCCAGCATTTT.

V is TRBV14 and J is TRBJ2-5; D is ambiguous. The germline V gene has CDR1 SGHDN and CDR2 FVKESK. V was clipped by 4 bases and J by 1 base, with 10 bases between them. The CDR3 has 14 amino acids. This CDR3 reads CASSPLLGQETQYF. CDR3 in DNA: TGTGCCAGCAGCCCCCTCCTTGGCCAAGAGACCCAGTACTTC.

This clone has only one observation. The chain has TRBV25-1 and TRBJ2-7; D perhaps matches TRBD2 (5 bases). V was trimmed by 2 bases and J by 3 bases, leaving 14 bases between them. This CDR3 is 15 amino acids long. Germline CDR1 and CDR2: MGHDK and SYGVNS. This chain's CDR3 is CASSEPRTGNYEQYF. In DNA, the CDR3 is TGTGCCAGCAGTGAACCCAGGACTGGAAACTACGAGCAGTACTTC.

The J gene is TRBJ2-3, the V gene TRBV4-3; tentatively, D is TRBD1 (6 bases). V was cut by 0 bases and J by 0 bases, with 10 bases left in between. The CDR3 covers 16 residues. CDR1 and CDR2 from the germline V gene are LGHNA and YSLEER. The CDR3 sequence is CASSQDDRISTDTQYF. CDR3 nucleotides: TGCGCCAGCAGCCAAGATGACAGGATCAGCACAGATACGCAGTATTTT.

The chain recombines TRBV7-8 with TRBJ1-4, with 9 bases that match TRBD1. The V gene's germline CDR1 is SGHVS and CDR2 FQNEAQ. CDR3 length: 17 amino acids. Germline trimming cut 5 bases from V and 2 bases from J; bases unmatched to any gene: 9. Written as DNA, the CDR3 is TGTGCCAGCAGCGCCCGGACAGGGGTTTATACTAATGAAAAACTGTTTTTT. It specifies CASSARTGVYTNEKLFF.

The V gene is TRBV7-2, the J gene TRBJ2-1; TRBD2 agrees at 8 bases. CDR3 length equals 17 residues. Trimming at V came to 1 base and at J to 6 bases, leaving 11 bases not matched to a gene. Germline lookup yields CDR1 SGHTA and CDR2 FQGNSA. CDR3 DNA: TGTGCCAGCAGCTTAGTCAGGGTTCGGGGGGGCCTCAATGAGCAGTTCTTC. Translation: CASSLVRVRGGLNEQFF.

The chain carries TRBV18 and TRBJ2-3, with unresolved D. V shed 3 bases and J shed 8 bases, with 12 bases lying between them. CDR3 size: 13 residues. Germline values: CDR1 KGHSH, CDR2 LQKENI. The CDR3 sequence: CASSPAVDPTQYF. The CDR3 coding sequence is TGTGCCAGCTCACCGGCGGTGGATCCTACGCAGTATTTT.

This clone was recorded once. The gene calls are TRBV4-3 and TRBJ2-1; D unclear. Trimming removed 3 bases from V and 6 bases from J, with 6 bases in between. There are 12 residues in the CDR3. Germline CDR1 and CDR2: LGHNA and YSLEER. Here the CDR3 reads CASSQSGNEQFF. In nucleotides, the CDR3 is TGCGCCAGCAGCCAGAGTGGCAATGAGCAGTTCTTC.